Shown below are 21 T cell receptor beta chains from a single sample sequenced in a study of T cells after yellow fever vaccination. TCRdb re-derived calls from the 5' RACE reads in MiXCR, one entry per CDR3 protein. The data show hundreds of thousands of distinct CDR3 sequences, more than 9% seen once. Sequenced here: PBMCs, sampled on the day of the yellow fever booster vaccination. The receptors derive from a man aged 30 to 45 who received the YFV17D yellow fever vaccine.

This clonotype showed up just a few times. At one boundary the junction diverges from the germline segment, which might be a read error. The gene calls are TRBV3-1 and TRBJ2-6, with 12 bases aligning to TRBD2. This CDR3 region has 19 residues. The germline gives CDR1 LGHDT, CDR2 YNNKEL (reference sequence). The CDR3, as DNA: TGTGCCAGCAGCCAAGGGACTAGCGGGGCTCAATCTGGGGCCAACGTCCTGACCTTC. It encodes CASSQGTSGAQSGANVLTF.

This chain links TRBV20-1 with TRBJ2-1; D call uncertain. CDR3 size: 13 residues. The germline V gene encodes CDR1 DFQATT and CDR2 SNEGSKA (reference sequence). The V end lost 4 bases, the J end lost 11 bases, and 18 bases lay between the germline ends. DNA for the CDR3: TGCAGTGCTACACTGACCGACACCTTGAAGCAGTTCTTC. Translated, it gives CSATLTDTLKQFF.

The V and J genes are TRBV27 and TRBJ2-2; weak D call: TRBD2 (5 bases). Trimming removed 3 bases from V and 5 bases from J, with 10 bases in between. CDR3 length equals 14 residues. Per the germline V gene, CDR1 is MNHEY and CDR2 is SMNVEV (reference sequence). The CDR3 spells CASSFEGSTGELFF. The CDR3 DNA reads TGTGCCAGCAGTTTTGAGGGTTCAACCGGGGAGCTGTTTTTT.

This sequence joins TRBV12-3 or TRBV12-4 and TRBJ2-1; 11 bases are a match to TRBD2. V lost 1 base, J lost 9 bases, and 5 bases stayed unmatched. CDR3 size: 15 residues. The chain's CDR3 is CASSLGLAGGSEQFF. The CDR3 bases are TGTGCCAGCAGTTTAGGGCTAGCGGGAGGCAGTGAGCAGTTCTTC.

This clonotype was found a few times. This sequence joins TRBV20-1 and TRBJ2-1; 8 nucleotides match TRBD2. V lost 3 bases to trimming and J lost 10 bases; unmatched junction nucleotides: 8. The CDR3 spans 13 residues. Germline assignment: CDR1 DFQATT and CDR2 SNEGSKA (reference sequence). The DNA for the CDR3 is TGCAGTGCTAGGGGTCTTAGCGGGGACGAGCAGTTCTTC. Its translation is CSARGLSGDEQFF.

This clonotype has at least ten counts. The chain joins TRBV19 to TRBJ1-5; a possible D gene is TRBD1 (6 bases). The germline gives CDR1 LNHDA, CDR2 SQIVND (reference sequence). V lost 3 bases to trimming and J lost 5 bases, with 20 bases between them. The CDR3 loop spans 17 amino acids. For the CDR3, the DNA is TGTGCCAGTAGTATTTTCGTCCCAATTAAGGGGGATCAGCCCCAGCATTTT. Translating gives CASSIFVPIKGDQPQHF.

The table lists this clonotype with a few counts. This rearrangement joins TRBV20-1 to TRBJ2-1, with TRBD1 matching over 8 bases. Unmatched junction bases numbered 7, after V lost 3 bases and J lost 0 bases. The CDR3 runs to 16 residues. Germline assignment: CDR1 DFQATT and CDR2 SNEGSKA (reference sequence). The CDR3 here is CSASDRGVSSYNEQFF. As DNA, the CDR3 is TGCAGTGCTAGTGACAGGGGCGTTAGCTCCTACAATGAGCAGTTCTTC.

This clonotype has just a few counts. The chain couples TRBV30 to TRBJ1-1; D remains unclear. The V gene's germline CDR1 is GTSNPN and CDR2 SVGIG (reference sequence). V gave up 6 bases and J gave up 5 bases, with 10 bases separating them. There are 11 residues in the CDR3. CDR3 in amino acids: CACSGWTEAFF. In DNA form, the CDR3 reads TGTGCCTGTTCAGGATGGACTGAAGCTTTCTTT.

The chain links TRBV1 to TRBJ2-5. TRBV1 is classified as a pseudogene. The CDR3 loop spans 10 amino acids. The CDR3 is CTSSPQTQYF. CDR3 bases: TGCACCAGCAGCCCTCAGACCCAGTACTTC.

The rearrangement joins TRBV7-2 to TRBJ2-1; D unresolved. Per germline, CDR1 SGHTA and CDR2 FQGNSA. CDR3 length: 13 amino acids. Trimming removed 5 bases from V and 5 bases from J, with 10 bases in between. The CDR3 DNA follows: TGTGCCAGCAGCATAAACAGAGACAATGAGCAGTTCTTC. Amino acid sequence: CASSINRDNEQFF.

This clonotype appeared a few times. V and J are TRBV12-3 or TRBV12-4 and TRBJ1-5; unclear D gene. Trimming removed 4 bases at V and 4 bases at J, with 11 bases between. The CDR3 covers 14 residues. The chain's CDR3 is CASSSWTANQPQHF. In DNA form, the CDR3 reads TGTGCCAGCAGTTCCTGGACGGCTAATCAGCCCCAGCATTTT.

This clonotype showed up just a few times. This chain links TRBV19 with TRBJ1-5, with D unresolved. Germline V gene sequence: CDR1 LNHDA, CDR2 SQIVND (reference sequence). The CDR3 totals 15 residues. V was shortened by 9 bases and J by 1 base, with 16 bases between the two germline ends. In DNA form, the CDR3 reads TGTGCCAGCCGGGAGCGGTCTCCAAGCAATCAGCCCCAGCATTTT. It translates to CASRERSPSNQPQHF.

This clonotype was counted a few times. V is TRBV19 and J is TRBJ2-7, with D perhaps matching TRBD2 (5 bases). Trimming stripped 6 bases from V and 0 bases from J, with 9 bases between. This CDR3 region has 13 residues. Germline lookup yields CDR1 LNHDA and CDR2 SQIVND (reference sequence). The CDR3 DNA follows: TGTGCCAGTAGAGGACTGAGCTCCTACGAGCAGTACTTC. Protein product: CASRGLSSYEQYF.

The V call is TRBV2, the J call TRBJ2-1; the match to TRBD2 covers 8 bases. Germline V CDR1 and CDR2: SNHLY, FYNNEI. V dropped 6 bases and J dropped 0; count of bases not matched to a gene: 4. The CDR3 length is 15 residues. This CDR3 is CASRATSGSYNEQFF. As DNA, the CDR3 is TGTGCCAGCAGGGCAACTAGCGGCTCCTACAATGAGCAGTTCTTC.

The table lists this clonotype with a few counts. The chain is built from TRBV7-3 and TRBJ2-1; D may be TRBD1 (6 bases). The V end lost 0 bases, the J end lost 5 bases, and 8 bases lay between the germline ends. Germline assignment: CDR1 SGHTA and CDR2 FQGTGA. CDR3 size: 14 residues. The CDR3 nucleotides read TGTGCCAGCAGCTTAACCCGGACAGACAATGAGCAGTTCTTC. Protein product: CASSLTRTDNEQFF.

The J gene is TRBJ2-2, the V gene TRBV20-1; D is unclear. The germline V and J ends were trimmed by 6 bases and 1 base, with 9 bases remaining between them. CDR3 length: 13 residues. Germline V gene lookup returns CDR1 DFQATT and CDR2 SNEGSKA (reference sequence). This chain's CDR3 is CSAGLVNTGELFF. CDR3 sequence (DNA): TGCAGTGCCGGTCTTGTGAACACCGGGGAGCTGTTTTTT.

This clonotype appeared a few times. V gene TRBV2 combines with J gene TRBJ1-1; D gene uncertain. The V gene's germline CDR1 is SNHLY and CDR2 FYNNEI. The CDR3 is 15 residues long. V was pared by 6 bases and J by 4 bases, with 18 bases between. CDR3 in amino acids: CASRDAAGAGTEAFF. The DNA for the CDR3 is TGTGCCAGCAGAGACGCTGCGGGCGCGGGCACTGAAGCTTTCTTT. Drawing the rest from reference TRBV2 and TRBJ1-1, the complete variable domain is EPEVTQTPSHQVTQMGQEVILRCVPISNHLYFYWYRQILGQKVEFLVSFYNNEISEKSEIFDDQFSVERPDGSNFTLKIRSTKLEDSAMYFCASRDAAGAGTEAFFGQGTRLTVV.

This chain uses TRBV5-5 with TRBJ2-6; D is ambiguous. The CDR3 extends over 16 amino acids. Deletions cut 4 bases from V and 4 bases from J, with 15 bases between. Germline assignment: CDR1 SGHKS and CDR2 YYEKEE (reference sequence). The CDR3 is CASSMMTRLGANVLTF. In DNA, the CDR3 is TGTGCCAGCAGCATGATGACAAGGCTGGGGGCCAACGTCCTGACTTTC.

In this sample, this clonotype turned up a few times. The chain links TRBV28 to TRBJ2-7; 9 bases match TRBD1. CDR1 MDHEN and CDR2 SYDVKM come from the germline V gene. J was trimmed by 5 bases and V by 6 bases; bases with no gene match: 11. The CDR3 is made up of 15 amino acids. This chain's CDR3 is CASSPPGTGSHEQYF. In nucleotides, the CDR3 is TGTGCCAGCAGCCCGCCCGGGACAGGGAGCCACGAGCAGTACTTC.

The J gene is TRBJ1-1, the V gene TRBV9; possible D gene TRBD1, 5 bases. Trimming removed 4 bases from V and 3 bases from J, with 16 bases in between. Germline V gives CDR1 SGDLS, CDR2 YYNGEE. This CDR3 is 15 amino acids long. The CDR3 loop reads CASSPRALGDTEAFF. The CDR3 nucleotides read TGTGCCAGCAGCCCCAGGGCACTGGGAGACACTGAAGCTTTCTTT.

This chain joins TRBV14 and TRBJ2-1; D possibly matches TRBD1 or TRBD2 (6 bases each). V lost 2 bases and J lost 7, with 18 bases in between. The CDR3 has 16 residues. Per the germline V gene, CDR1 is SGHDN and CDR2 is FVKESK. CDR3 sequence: CASSQLGTGTLNEQFF. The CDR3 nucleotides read TGTGCCAGCAGCCAACTTGGCACAGGGACTTTGAATGAGCAGTTCTTC.